The clone carrying this TCR beta chain was seen a handful of times. Its specificity is unknown. These data originate in a study of T-cell reconstitution after alpha-beta-depleted transplantation in children. Study conclusions and caveats: Newly generated T cells supplied most T-cell counts and diversity one year post-transplant. Day-60 TCRbeta diversity that was high in some patients was derived from surviving recipient T cells and thymic progenitors.

It was with unique molecular identifiers that the TCRbeta library was prepared. TCRdb analysed the PCR reads with MiXCR anew, one entry per CDR3 protein. The sample holds roughly 120,000 distinct CDR3 sequences, about 9.4% seen once. The CDR3 is 15 amino acids. Per germline, CDR1 GTSNPN and CDR2 SVGIG (reference sequence). The V end was cut by 2 bases, the J end by 3 bases, with 14 bases between. The chain employs TRBV30 and TRBJ2-1; D call uncertain. This clonotype originated in a boy aged 2 to 10 with acute lymphoblastic leukemia, due to receive a stem cell transplant. The input for sequencing was PBMCs, taken before TCRalphabeta/CD19-depleted stem cell transplant. CDR3 sequence (DNA): TGTGCCTGGAGTCCCCCCAGGTTTAGCTACAATGAGCAGTTCTTC. Translating gives CAWSPPRFSYNEQFF.